This T cell receptor beta chain was found in a study of CD8 T cells in ankylosing spondylitis. MiXCR was run by TCRdb on the 5' RACE reads, yielding one entry per CDR3 protein. The repertoire holds around 210,000 distinct CDR3 sequences, with around 8% as singletons. The sample holds many counts of this clonotype. Sequencing was carried out using blood, either unsorted or a sorted T cell fraction (not recorded which). This clonotype was sampled from a female donor with ankylosing spondylitis or in good health (not recorded which).

CDR3 DNA: TGTGCCAGCAGCTTCGGAGGGACTTCCGCCCTACGTGATACGCAGTATTTT. It encodes CASSFGGTSALRDTQYF. The rearrangement links TRBV5-5 to TRBJ2-3; D is perhaps TRBD2 (6 bases). The V and J ends lost 2 bases and 6 bases respectively, with 22 bases between them. Looked up from germline, CDR1 is SGHKS and CDR2 is YYEKEE (reference sequence). The length of the CDR3 is 17 residues.